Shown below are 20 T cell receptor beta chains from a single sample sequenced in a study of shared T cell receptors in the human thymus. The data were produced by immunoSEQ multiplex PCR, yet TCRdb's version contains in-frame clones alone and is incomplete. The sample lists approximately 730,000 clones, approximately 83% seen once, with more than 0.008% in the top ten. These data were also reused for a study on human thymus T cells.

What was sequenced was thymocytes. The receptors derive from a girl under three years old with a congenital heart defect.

CDR3 in amino acids: CASSQVSMNTEAFF. The CDR3 DNA sequence: TGCGCCAGCAGCCAAGTGAGTATGAACACTGAAGCTTTCTTT. The chain employs TRBV4-1 and TRBJ1-1; no clear D gene. Germline CDR1 reads MGHRA; CDR2 reads YSYEKL. Trimming removed 1 base from V and 0 bases from J, with 6 bases in between. The CDR3 has 14 amino acids.

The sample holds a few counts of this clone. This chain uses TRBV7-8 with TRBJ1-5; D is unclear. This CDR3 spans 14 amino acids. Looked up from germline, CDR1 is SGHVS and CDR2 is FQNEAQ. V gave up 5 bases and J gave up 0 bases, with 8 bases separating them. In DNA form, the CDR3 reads TGTGCCAGCAGCCCACAAAATAGCAATCAGCCCCAGCATTTT. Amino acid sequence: CASSPQNSNQPQHF.

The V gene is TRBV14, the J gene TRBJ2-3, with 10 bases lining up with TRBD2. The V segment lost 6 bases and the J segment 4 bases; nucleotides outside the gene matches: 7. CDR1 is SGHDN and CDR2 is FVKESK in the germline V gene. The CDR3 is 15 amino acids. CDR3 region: CASRPSSGGADTQYF. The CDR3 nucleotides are TGTGCCAGCAGGCCTAGCAGCGGGGGGGCAGATACGCAGTATTTT.

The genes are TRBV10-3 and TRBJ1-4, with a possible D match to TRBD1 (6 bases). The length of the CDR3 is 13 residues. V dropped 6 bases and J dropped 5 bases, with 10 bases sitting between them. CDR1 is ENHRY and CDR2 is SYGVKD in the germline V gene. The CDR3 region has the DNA TGTGCCATCAGGAAGGGGGACAATGAAAAACTGTTTTTT. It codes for CAIRKGDNEKLFF.

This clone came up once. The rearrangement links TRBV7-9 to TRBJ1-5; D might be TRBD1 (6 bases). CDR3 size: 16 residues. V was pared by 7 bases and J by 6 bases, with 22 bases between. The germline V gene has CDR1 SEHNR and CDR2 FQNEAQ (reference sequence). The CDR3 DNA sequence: TGTGCCAGCACCCCCCCAGGATGGCAGGGGATTCAGCCCCAGCATTTT. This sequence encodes CASTPPGWQGIQPQHF.

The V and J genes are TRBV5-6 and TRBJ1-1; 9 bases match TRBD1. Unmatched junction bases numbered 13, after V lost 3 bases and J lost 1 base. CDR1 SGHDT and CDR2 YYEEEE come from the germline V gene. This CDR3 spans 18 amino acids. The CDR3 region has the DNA TGTGCCAGCAGCTCAAACCCCCGGGACAGGGTGACGAACACTGAAGCTTTCTTT. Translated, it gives CASSSNPRDRVTNTEAFF.

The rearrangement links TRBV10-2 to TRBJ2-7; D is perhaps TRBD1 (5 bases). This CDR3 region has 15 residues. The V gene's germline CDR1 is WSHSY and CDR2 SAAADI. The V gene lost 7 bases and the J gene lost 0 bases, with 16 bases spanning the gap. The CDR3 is CASIQSGQNSYEQYF. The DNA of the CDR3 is TGCGCCAGCATCCAATCAGGGCAAAACTCCTACGAGCAGTACTTC.

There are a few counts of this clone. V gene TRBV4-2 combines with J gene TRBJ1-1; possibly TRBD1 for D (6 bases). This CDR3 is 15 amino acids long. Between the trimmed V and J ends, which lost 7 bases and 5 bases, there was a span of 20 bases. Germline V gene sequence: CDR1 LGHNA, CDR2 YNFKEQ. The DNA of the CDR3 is TGTGCCAGCACGACAGGTCATACGATGGGGACTGAAGCTTTCTTT. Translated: CASTTGHTMGTEAFF.

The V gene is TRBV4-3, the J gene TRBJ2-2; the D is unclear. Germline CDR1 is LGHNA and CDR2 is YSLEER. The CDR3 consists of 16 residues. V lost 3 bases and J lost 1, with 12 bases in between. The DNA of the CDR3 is TGCGCCAGCAGCCACCAGGTAACACAGAACACCGGGGAGCTGTTTTTT. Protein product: CASSHQVTQNTGELFF.

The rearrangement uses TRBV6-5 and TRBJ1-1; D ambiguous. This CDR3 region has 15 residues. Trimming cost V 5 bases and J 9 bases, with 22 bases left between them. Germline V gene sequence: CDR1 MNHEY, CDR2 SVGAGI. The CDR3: CASSPRGGHGTKAFF. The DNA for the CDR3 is TGTGCCAGCAGTCCCCGAGGAGGGCACGGCACAAAAGCTTTCTTT.

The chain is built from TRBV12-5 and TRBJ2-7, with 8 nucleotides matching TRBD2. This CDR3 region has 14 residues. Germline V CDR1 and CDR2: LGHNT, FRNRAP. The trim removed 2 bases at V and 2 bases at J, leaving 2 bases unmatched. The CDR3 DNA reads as TGTGCTAGTGGTTTGATCGGGGGGGCCTACGAGCAGTACTTC. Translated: CASGLIGGAYEQYF. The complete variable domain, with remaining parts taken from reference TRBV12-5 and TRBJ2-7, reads DARVTQTPRHKVTEMGQEVTMRCQPILGHNTVFWYRQTMMQGLELLAYFRNRAPLDDSGMPKDRFSAEMPDATLATLKIQPSEPRDSAVYFCASGLIGGAYEQYFGPGTRLTVT.

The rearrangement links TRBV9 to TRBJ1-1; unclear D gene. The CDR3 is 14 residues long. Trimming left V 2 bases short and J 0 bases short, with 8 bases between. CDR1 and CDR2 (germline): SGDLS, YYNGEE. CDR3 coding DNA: TGTGCCAGCAGCGTTAGTTCCATGAACACTGAAGCTTTCTTT. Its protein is CASSVSSMNTEAFF.

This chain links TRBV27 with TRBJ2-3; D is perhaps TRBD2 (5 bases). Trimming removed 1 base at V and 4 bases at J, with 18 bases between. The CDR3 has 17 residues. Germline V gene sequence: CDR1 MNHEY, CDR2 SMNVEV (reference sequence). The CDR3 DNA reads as TGTGCCAGCAGTTTATTCTCTATCCCCGGGGTGGCAGATACGCAGTATTTT. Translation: CASSLFSIPGVADTQYF.

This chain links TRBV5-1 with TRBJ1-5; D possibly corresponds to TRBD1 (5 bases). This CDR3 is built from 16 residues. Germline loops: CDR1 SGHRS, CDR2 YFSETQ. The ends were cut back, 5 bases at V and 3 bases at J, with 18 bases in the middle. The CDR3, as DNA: TGCGCCAGCAGTTTGCATCCCCAGGGCCCCAATCAGCCCCAGCATTTT. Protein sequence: CASSLHPQGPNQPQHF.

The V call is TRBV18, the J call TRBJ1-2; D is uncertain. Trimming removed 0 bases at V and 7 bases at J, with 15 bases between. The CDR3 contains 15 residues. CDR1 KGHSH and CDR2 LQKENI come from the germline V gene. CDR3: CASSPPRSLFGGYTF. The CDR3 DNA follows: TGTGCCAGCTCACCACCCAGGTCCCTATTTGGTGGCTACACCTTC.

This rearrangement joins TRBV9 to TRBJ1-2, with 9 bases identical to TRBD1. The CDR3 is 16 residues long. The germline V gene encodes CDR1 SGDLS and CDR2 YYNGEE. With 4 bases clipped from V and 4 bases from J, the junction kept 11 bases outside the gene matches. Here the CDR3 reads CASSPSGQGLLYGYTF. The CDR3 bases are TGTGCCAGCAGCCCCTCGGGACAGGGTTTGCTCTATGGCTACACCTTC. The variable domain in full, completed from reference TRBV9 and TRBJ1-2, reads DSGVTQTPKHLITATGQRVTLRCSPRSGDLSVYWYQQSLDQGLQFLIQYYNGEERAKGNILERFSAQQFPDLHSELNLSSLELGDSALYFCASSPSGQGLLYGYTFGSGTRLTVV.

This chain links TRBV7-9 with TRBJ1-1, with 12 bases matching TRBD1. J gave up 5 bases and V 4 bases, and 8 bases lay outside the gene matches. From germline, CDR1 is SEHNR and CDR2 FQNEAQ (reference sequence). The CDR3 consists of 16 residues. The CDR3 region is CASSYRDRGQDTEAFF. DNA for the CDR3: TGTGCCAGCAGCTACCGGGACAGGGGGCAAGATACTGAAGCTTTCTTT.

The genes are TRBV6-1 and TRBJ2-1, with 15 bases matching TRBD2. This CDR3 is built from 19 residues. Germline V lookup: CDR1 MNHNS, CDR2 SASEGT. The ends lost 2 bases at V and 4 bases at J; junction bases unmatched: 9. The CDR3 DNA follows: TGTGCCAGCAGTGAAAGGACTAGCGGGGGGGAACCTACTTACAATGAGCAGTTCTTC. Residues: CASSERTSGGEPTYNEQFF.

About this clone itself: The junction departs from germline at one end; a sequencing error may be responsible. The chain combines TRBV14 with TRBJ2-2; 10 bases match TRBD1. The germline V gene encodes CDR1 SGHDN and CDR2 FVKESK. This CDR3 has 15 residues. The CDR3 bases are TGTGCCAGCAGCGAAGACAGGGGGCGCTCCGGGGAGCTGTTTTTT. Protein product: CASSEDRGRSGELFF.

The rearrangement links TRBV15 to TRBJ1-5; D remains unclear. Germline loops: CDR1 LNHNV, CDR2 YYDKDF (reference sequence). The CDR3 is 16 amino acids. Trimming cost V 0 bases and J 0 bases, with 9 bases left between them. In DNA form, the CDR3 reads TGTGCCACCAGCAGAGATGACAAGATTAGCAATCAGCCCCAGCATTTT. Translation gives CATSRDDKISNQPQHF.